This T cell receptor beta chain was identified during a study of cytomegalovirus exposure and HLA in healthy donors. Primers for the PCR totalled 60 Vbeta and 13 Jbeta. The repertoire was sequenced with immunoSEQ multiplex PCR; TCRdb's copy has only in-frame clones and lacks some. The sample includes 180,000 or so clones, 80% to 90% seen only once; the top ten take 7.5% to 10%. V lost 8 bases and J 7 bases, leaving 17 bases between the germline ends. The germline V gene encodes CDR1 SEHNR and CDR2 FQNEAQ (reference sequence). CDR3 size: 14 residues. Source material: PBMCs. The chain couples TRBV7-9 to TRBJ1-4, with D perhaps matching TRBD1 (6 bases). The sequence was collected from a man between 18 and 35 years old in good health and CMV-seropositive. CDR3 nucleotide sequence: TGTGCCAGCGGACCGTCGGGGGGGCCTGAAAAACTGTTTTTT. It translates to CASGPSGGPEKLFF.